This TCR beta chain was obtained from a study of alternative splicing in chronic myeloid leukemia remission (TCRdb year 2020). Looking at the study overall: RNA sequencing was used to profile peripheral blood taken from chronic-phase CML patients both at diagnosis and at remission, and those profiles were then compared against healthy donors. Nine or ten diagnostic specimens, together with matched remission specimens, were obtained from the RESIST (imatinib), ENESTxtnd (nilotinib) and PINNACLE (nilotinib plus pegylated interferon) trials. The median age was about 52 years at diagnosis, under 60 at remission and approximately 34 for the healthy controls. Trial diagnostic specimens were total leukocytes from peripheral blood collected in EDTA. The French Persistem study contributed nine CML samples, of which seven were diagnostic and two were matched remission samples. The female/male split was 11/5 for diagnosis samples, 8/3 for remission samples and 2/4 for controls. Trizol was used to extract total RNA from peripheral blood mononuclear cells of diagnosis, remission and control samples. Summary of the overall study and its limitations: Blood cell composition differed strongly by timepoint, shifting from myeloid progenitor enrichment at diagnosis to mature lymphoid enrichment at remission. At remission, blood cell composition was reshaped to resemble that of the lymphoid cell-enriched normal controls.

Taken from the germline V gene (reference sequence), the CDR1 and CDR2 loops are DFQATT and SNEGSKA. The CDR3 has 13 amino acids, counting the end cysteine and phenylalanine. The entry carries no DNA sequence. Points on this clonotype: The antigen it recognizes is unknown.

Library preparation employed bulk RNA-seq. The TruSeq Stranded RNA sample prep kit was used to generate libraries of poly-A-enriched mRNA from an input of around 1 ug total RNA. Paired-end sequencing was carried out on a HiSeq 2500, and each sample was sequenced in triplicate. Each mate in the RNA-seq data had a read length of 125 nucleotides. Processing in the source paper ran as follows. Reads were trimmed and aligned to hg38 with STAR v2.7, with quality control by FASTQC, RSeQC and multiqc. Salmon 0.14.1 was used to quantify gene expression levels as transcripts per million (TPM). The results of principal component analysis suggested that neither trial, library batch, sequencing batch, treatment regimen nor sex drove the transcriptomic profiles. After reprocessing by TCRdb, each CDR3 protein sequence is one entry, and no DNA is given. TCRdb's processing, not the authors', yielded these V and J calls. The sample table shows several hundred distinct CDR3 sequences, and 95% to 98% are seen once. The ten biggest clones cover 3.5% of the sample.

What the time point label conveys for this sample: chronic-phase CML before TKI therapy (screening/day 1). About 17 CML patients made up the patient cohort, and matched post-remission samples were retrieved for a subset of those patients. This receptor was identified in an adult with chronic myeloid leukemia. Sequenced material: PBMCs or total blood leukocytes (not recorded which), taken at diagnosis. The chain uses TRBV20-1 and TRBJ2-1; TCRdb picks TRBD1, but there is no DNA to check that call. CDR3 loop: CSAGQGAYNEQFF.